This T cell receptor beta chain comes out of a study of blood T cell repertoires in COVID-19. In this sample, this clone turned up once. V was trimmed by 3 bases and J by 4 bases, leaving 7 bases between them. This CDR3 has 13 residues. Per the germline V gene, CDR1 is MGHRA and CDR2 is YSYEKL. The assay was immunoSEQ multiplex PCR, and TCRdb's table has in-frame clones only and misses some. Of 350,000 or so clones in the sample, approximately 88% were seen once. This TCR was sampled from a woman aged 30 to 39 with COVID-19, enrolled during active disease. The J gene is TRBJ1-5, the V gene TRBV4-1, with D unresolved. The specimen was peripheral blood. The CDR3 DNA sequence: TGCGCCAGCAGCCAGGAGGTTAATCAGCCCCAGCATTTT. Protein product: CASSQEVNQPQHF.